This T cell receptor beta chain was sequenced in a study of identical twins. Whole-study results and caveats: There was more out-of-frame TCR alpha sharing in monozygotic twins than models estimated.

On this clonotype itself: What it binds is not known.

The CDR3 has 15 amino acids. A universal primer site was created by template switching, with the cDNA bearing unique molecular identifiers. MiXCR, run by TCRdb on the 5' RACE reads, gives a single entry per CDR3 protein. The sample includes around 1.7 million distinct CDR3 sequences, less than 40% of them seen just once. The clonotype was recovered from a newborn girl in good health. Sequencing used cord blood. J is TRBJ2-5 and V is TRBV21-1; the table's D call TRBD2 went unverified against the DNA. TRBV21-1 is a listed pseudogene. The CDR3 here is CASSALLAGVKTQYF. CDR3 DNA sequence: TGTGCCAGCAGCGCCCTACTAGCGGGAGTTAAGACCCAGTACTTC.